The next 24 T cell receptor beta chains were all read from a single sample in a study of T cells in tumors after PD-1 blockade. TCRdb's table, derived via immunoSEQ multiplex PCR, lists solely in-frame clones and lacks some. The data hold approximately 47,000 clones, with approximately 80% observed a single time. The sample in question was PBMCs, obtained before anti-PD-1 therapy. These receptors all come from a human donor with advanced basal cell or squamous cell carcinoma (not recorded which).

This sequence joins TRBV7-6 and TRBJ2-7; no clear D gene. The CDR3 contains 13 residues. Germline V lookup: CDR1 SGHVS, CDR2 FNYEAQ. V was shortened by 5 bases and J by 0 bases, with 8 bases between the two germline ends. The CDR3 nucleotides read TGTGCCAGCAGCCAAAGCGACTCCTACGAGCAGTACTTC. This encodes CASSQSDSYEQYF. Looking up the rest from reference TRBV7-6 and TRBJ2-7 gives the full variable domain: GAGVSQSPRYKVTKRGQDVALRCDPISGHVSLYWYRQALGQGPEFLTYFNYEAQQDKSGLPNDRFSAERPEGSISTLTIQRTEQRDSAMYRCASSQSDSYEQYFGPGTRLTVT.

The chain recombines TRBV5-1 with TRBJ2-2; TRBD1 matches 7 bases. Germline trimming cut 3 bases from V and 5 bases from J; bases unmatched to any gene: 4. Germline-derived CDR1 and CDR2 are SGHRS and YFSETQ. This CDR3 comprises 14 residues. CDR3 in amino acids: CASSYQGETGELFF. In DNA form, the CDR3 reads TGCGCCAGCAGCTATCAGGGGGAGACCGGGGAGCTGTTTTTT.

This sequence joins TRBV7-9 and TRBJ1-2; maybe TRBD1 (6 bases). The germline gives CDR1 SEHNR, CDR2 FQNEAQ (reference sequence). This CDR3 has 13 amino acids. Trimming left V 6 bases short and J 8 bases short, with 16 bases between. CDR3 in amino acids: CASRGGSASGYTF. The CDR3 nucleotides are TGTGCCAGCAGAGGGGGGTCCGCTTCGGGCTACACCTTC.

The chain joins TRBV10-2 to TRBJ2-3; tentatively, D is TRBD2 (6 bases). V shed 5 bases and J shed 5 bases, with 14 bases lying between them. The CDR3 length is 14 residues. Germline CDR1 reads WSHSY; CDR2 reads SAAADI. In DNA, the CDR3 is TGCGCCAGCAGTTGGGGCGGGGCTGGAGATACGCAGTATTTT. This gives the protein CASSWGGAGDTQYF.

The table lists this clone with a few counts. The chain joins TRBV4-2 to TRBJ2-6; no firm D call. The CDR3 spans 15 residues. Looked up from germline, CDR1 is LGHNA and CDR2 is YNFKEQ. V shed 0 bases and J shed 2 bases, with 5 bases lying between them. The CDR3 spells CASSQDLAGANVLTF. In DNA, the CDR3 is TGTGCCAGCAGCCAAGATTTAGCTGGGGCCAACGTCCTGACTTTC.

The chain recombines TRBV2 with TRBJ2-2; possibly TRBD1 or TRBD2 for D (5 bases each). The germline V gene encodes CDR1 SNHLY and CDR2 FYNNEI. The V gene lost 6 bases and the J gene lost 0 bases, with 8 bases spanning the gap. This CDR3 comprises 14 residues. This CDR3 is CASRPGPNTGELFF. CDR3 nucleotides: TGTGCCAGCAGGCCGGGGCCGAACACCGGGGAGCTGTTTTTT.

The V and J genes are TRBV9 and TRBJ2-2; a possible D gene is TRBD1 (6 bases). This CDR3 comprises 16 residues. V lost 2 bases and J 1 base, leaving 12 bases between the germline ends. Looked up from germline, CDR1 is SGDLS and CDR2 is YYNGEE. CDR3 bases: TGTGCCAGCAGCGTGTTCGACAGGAGGAACACCGGGGAGCTGTTTTTT. Protein: CASSVFDRRNTGELFF.

In this sample, this clone turned up a few times. This chain connects TRBV5-1 to TRBJ1-1, with D hard to call. The ends were cut back, 6 bases at V and 3 bases at J, with 15 bases in the middle. Per germline, CDR1 SGHRS and CDR2 YFSETQ. The CDR3 runs to 14 residues. CDR3 nucleotides: TGCGCCAGCAAGAGGGTTGGTATGGACACTGAAGCTTTCTTT. It specifies CASKRVGMDTEAFF.

This chain uses TRBV10-1 with TRBJ1-5; D gene unclear. The CDR3 runs 12 residues. V shed 10 bases and J shed 9 bases, with 16 bases lying between them. Per the germline V gene, CDR1 is WNHNN and CDR2 is SYGVQD (reference sequence). CDR3 amino acids: CATEVILPPQHF. The CDR3 bases are TGCGCCACCGAAGTTATCCTGCCGCCCCAGCATTTT.

This clone showed up just a few times. The chain has TRBV27 and TRBJ1-6, with D perhaps matching TRBD1 (5 bases). Germline CDR1 MNHEY, CDR2 SMNVEV (reference sequence). The CDR3 totals 15 residues. Trimming removed 5 bases from V and 9 bases from J, with 17 bases in between. The CDR3 DNA follows: TGTGCCAGCAGTGGGGGATTAGGTGGGCGTTCACCCCTCCACTTT. It translates to CASSGGLGGRSPLHF.

The CDR3 loop is CASSLVQGDQPQHF. The CDR3 DNA is TGTGCCAGCAGCTTAGTTCAGGGGGACCAGCCCCAGCATTTT. The V gene is TRBV7-8, the J gene TRBJ1-5, with 7 bases lining up with TRBD1. Trimming took 1 base from V and 7 from J; bases not matched to a gene: 4. Germline loops: CDR1 SGHVS, CDR2 FQNEAQ. This CDR3 contains 14 residues. The full variable domain, with the rest looked up from reference TRBV7-8 and TRBJ1-5, is GAGVSQSPRYKVAKRGQDVALRCDPISGHVSLFWYQQALGQGPEFLTYFQNEAQLDKSGLPSDRFFAERPEGSVSTLKIQRTQQEDSAVYLCASSLVQGDQPQHFGDGTRLSIL.

This CDR3 reads CASQGQREVHSYNEQFF. The CDR3 DNA reads as TGTGCCAGCCAAGGTCAGCGGGAGGTCCACTCCTACAATGAGCAGTTCTTC. The chain combines TRBV2 with TRBJ2-1, with 9 positions matching TRBD2. CDR1 and CDR2 (germline): SNHLY, FYNNEI. This CDR3 contains 17 residues. J lost 0 bases, V lost 8 bases, and 11 bases had no gene match.

The chain joins TRBV24-1 to TRBJ2-1; TRBD2 aligns across 7 bases. J was trimmed by 5 bases and V by 6 bases; bases with no gene match: 6. CDR1 and CDR2 from the germline V gene are KGHDR and SFDVKD. The CDR3 contains 14 residues. The CDR3 reads CATSRGGKNNEQFF. CDR3 bases: TGTGCCACCAGTCGCGGGGGAAAAAACAATGAGCAGTTCTTC.

The gene calls are TRBV21-1 and TRBJ1-2. TRBV21-1 is deemed a pseudogene. This CDR3 is 16 amino acids long. The CDR3 DNA follows: TGTGCCAGCAGCAAAGAGGCGGGGGTGTCGAGGTATGGCTACACCTTC. Amino acid sequence: CASSKEAGVSRYGYTF.

The chain employs TRBV29-1 and TRBJ2-2; TRBD1 is a possible D gene (6 bases). Germline V gene sequence: CDR1 SQVTM, CDR2 ANQGSEA. The CDR3 loop spans 12 amino acids. The V and J ends lost 5 bases and 6 bases respectively, with 10 bases between them. CDR3 sequence reads: CSVYKGAGELFF. In DNA form, the CDR3 reads TGCAGCGTTTACAAGGGGGCCGGGGAGCTGTTTTTT.

V gene TRBV15 combines with J gene TRBJ2-5; D not resolved. The CDR3 has 15 residues. Germline CDR1 LNHNV, CDR2 YYDKDF (reference sequence). With 0 bases removed from V and 1 base from J, the gap between germline ends came to 9 bases. The CDR3 bases are TGTGCCACCAGCAGAGATCCCACAGCCCAAGAGACCCAGTACTTC. It encodes CATSRDPTAQETQYF.

V gene TRBV2 combines with J gene TRBJ1-5, with D possibly being TRBD1 (5 bases). Deletions cut 4 bases from V and 0 bases from J, with 7 bases between. From germline, CDR1 is SNHLY and CDR2 FYNNEI. CDR3 size: 14 residues. CDR3 in DNA: TGTGCCAGCAGTGTGACAGATAGCAATCAGCCCCAGCATTTT. Protein: CASSVTDSNQPQHF.

The chain uses TRBV19 and TRBJ2-6; 7 bases fit TRBD1. V was pared by 5 bases and J by 0 bases, with 10 bases of the junction left unmatched. The CDR3 contains 18 residues. In germline, CDR1 is LNHDA, CDR2 SQIVND (reference sequence). The CDR3 DNA reads as TGTGCCAGTAGTCTTCGGACAGGACCACGCTCTGGGGCCAACGTCCTGACTTTC. Translating gives CASSLRTGPRSGANVLTF.

The chain links TRBV29-1 to TRBJ2-7; 12 bases match TRBD2. V dropped 4 bases and J dropped 6; count of bases not matched to a gene: 4. The CDR3 spans 13 residues. CDR1 and CDR2 (germline): SQVTM, ANQGSEA. CDR3 DNA: TGCAGCGTTGGACTAGCGGGGGCCGGCGAGCAGTACTTC. Translation gives CSVGLAGAGEQYF.

This rearrangement joins TRBV15 to TRBJ2-1, with TRBD2 as a possible D gene (6 bases). Germline loops: CDR1 LNHNV, CDR2 YYDKDF (reference sequence). CDR3 size: 13 residues. V lost 5 bases, J lost 7 bases, and 12 bases lay in between. The CDR3 is CATSGGALNEQFF. CDR3 bases: TGTGCCACCAGCGGAGGGGCGCTGAATGAGCAGTTCTTC.

V usage is TRBV7-8 and J usage is TRBJ2-5; 16 bases line up with TRBD2. Germline-derived CDR1 and CDR2 are SGHVS and FQNEAQ. This CDR3 contains 17 residues. J was trimmed by 5 bases and V by 6 bases; bases with no gene match: 9. Written as DNA, the CDR3 is TGTGCCAGCAGTCCAGGGACTAGCGGGGGGGCCGGTGAGACCCAGTACTTC. Protein: CASSPGTSGGAGETQYF. Using reference TRBV7-8 and TRBJ2-5 for the parts outside the CDR3, the full variable domain is GAGVSQSPRYKVAKRGQDVALRCDPISGHVSLFWYQQALGQGPEFLTYFQNEAQLDKSGLPSDRFFAERPEGSVSTLKIQRTQQEDSAVYLCASSPGTSGGAGETQYFGPGTRLLVL.

V gene TRBV5-6 combines with J gene TRBJ1-2, with 7 bases that match TRBD1. Germline trimming cut 4 bases from V and 5 bases from J; bases unmatched to any gene: 14. The CDR3 length is 16 residues. Germline V gives CDR1 SGHDT, CDR2 YYEEEE. Here the CDR3 reads CASSLTGITQSYGYTF. CDR3 sequence (DNA): TGTGCCAGCAGCCTGACAGGGATCACCCAAAGTTATGGCTACACCTTC.

This chain joins TRBV2 and TRBJ2-7; D gene ambiguous. The V end lost 6 bases, the J end lost 3 bases, and 18 bases lay between the germline ends. This CDR3 is built from 15 residues. CDR1 and CDR2 from the germline V gene are SNHLY and FYNNEI. CDR3 residues: CASSQMDLLFYEQYF. DNA of the CDR3: TGTGCCAGCAGCCAGATGGACCTCCTTTTCTACGAGCAGTACTTC.

The chain joins TRBV6-6 to TRBJ2-3, with 7 bases identical to TRBD2. The junction had 15 bases not matched to a gene; V was cut back by 5 bases and J by 4 bases. CDR1 is MNHNY, CDR2 SVGAGI, per germline (reference sequence). This CDR3 spans 17 amino acids. CDR3 amino acids: CASSQQLGGRKSDTQYF. As DNA, the CDR3 is TGTGCCAGCAGTCAGCAGCTTGGCGGGAGAAAGTCAGATACGCAGTATTTT.